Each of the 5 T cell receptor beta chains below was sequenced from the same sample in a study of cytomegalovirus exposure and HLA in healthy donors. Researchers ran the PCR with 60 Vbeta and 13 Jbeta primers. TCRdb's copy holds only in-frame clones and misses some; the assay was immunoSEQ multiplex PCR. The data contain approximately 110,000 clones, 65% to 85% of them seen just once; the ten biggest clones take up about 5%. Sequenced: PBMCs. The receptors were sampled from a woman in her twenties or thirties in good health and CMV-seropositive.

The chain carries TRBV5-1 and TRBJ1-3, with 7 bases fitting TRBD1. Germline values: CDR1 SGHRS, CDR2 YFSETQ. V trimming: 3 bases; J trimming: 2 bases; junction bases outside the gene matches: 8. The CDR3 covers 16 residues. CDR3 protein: CASSSTGVLAGNTIYF. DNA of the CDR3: TGCGCCAGCAGCTCCACAGGGGTTCTCGCTGGAAACACCATATATTTT. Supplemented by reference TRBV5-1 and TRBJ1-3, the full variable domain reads KAGVTQTPRYLIKTRGQQVTLSCSPISGHRSVSWYQQTPGQGLQFLFEYFSETQRNKGNFPGRFSGRQFSNSRSEMNVSTLELGDSALYLCASSSTGVLAGNTIYFGEGSWLTVV.

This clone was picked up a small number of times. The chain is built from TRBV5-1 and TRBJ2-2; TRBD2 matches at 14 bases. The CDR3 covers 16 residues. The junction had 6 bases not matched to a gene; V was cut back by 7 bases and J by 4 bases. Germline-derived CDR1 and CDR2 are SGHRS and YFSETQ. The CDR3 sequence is CASRRLAGGVTGELFF. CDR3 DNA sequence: TGCGCCAGCCGCCGACTAGCGGGAGGGGTCACCGGGGAGCTGTTTTTT.

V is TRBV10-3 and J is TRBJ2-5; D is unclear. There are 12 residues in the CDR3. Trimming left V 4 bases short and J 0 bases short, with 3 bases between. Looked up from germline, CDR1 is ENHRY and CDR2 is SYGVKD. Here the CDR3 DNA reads TGTGCCATCAGTGTAGACCAAGAGACCCAGTACTTC. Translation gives CAISVDQETQYF.

This CDR3 is CASSTDRVYQPQHF. The DNA of the CDR3 is TGTGCCAGCAGCACCGACAGGGTGTATCAGCCCCAGCATTTT. The chain employs TRBV2 and TRBJ1-5; 7 nucleotides align to TRBD1. Trimming removed 6 bases from V and 5 bases from J; junction bases left unmatched: 7. The CDR3 contains 14 residues. Germline-derived CDR1 and CDR2 are SNHLY and FYNNEI.

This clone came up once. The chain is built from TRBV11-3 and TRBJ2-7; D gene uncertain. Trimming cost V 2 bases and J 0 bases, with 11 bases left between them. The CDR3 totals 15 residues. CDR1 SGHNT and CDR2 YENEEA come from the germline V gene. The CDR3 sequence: CASSLRTGGSYEQYF. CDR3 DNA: TGTGCCAGCAGCTTAAGAACCGGTGGCTCCTACGAGCAGTACTTC. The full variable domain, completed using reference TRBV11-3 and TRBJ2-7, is EAGVVQSPRYKIIEKKQPVAFWCNPISGHNTLYWYLQNLGQGPELLIRYENEEAVDDSQLPKDRFSAERLKGVDSTLKIQPAELGDSAVYLCASSLRTGGSYEQYFGPGTRLTVT.